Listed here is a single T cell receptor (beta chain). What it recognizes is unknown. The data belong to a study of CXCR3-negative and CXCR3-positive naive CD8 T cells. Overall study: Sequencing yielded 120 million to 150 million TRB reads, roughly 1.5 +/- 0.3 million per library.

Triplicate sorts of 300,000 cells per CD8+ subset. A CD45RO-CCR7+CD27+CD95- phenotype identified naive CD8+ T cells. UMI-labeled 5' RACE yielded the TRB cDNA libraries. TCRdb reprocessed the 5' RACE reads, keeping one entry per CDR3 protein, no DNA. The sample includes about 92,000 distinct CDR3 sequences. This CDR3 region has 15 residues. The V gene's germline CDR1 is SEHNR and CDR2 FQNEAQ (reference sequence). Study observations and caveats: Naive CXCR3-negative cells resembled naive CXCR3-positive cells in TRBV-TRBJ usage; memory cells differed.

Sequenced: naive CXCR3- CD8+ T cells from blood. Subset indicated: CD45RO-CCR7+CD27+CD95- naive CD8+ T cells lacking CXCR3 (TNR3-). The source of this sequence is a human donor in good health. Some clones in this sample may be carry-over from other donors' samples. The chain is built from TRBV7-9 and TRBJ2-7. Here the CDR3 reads CASSSQGGRLYEQYF. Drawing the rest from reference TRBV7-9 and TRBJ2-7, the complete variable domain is DTGVSQNPRHKITKRGQNVTFRCDPISEHNRLYWYRQTLGQGPEFLTYFQNEAQLEKSRLLSDRFSAERPKGSFSTLEIQRTEQGDSAMYLCASSSQGGRLYEQYFGPGTRLTVT.